Sequencing of this T cell receptor (beta chain) was carried out in a study of blood T cell repertoires in COVID-19. The germline CDR1 and CDR2 sequences are MGHDK and SYGVNS. The ends were cut back, 6 bases at V and 8 bases at J, with 11 bases in the middle. The CDR3 contains 13 residues. Some clones are missing from TCRdb's copy, which holds only in-frame ones; the method was immunoSEQ multiplex PCR. This sample has 210,000 or so clones; 84% occur once, and the top ten carry 20%. Sample: peripheral blood. The chain links TRBV25-1 to TRBJ1-6, with D perhaps matching TRBD1 (6 bases). The clonotype originates from a human donor in a cohort sampled during active COVID-19. The CDR3: CASRENRDSPLHF. Written as DNA, the CDR3 is TGTGCCAGCAGAGAGAACAGGGATTCACCCCTCCACTTT.